This T cell receptor beta chain was sequenced during a study of T cell responses to AZD1222 COVID-19 vaccine. Profiled with immunoSEQ multiplex PCR; TCRdb holds only in-frame clones, not every one. The sample includes about 140,000 clones. The material sequenced was peripheral blood. The clonotype comes from an adult in good health.

CDR3: CASSQEWKDRSYGYTF. The CDR3 bases are TGTGCCAGCAGCCAAGAGTGGAAAGACCGCTCTTATGGCTACACCTTC. V gene TRBV4-2 combines with J gene TRBJ1-2, with unresolved D. This CDR3 contains 16 residues. Trimming stripped 0 bases from V and 5 bases from J, with 16 bases between. CDR1 and CDR2 (germline): LGHNA, YNFKEQ.